One sample yielded the 26 T cell receptor beta chains listed below, sequenced in a study of OX40 agonist ivuxolimab in advanced cancers. Assay used: immunoSEQ multiplex PCR; TCRdb lists only in-frame clones, some missing. The data show some 74,000 clones, approximately 90% seen once. The input for sequencing was CD4+ or CD8+ T cells sorted from blood, taken in a trial of the OX40 agonist ivuxolimab. Source of these receptors: an adult with an advanced solid tumor such as melanoma, head and neck, liver or kidney cancer.

The chain has TRBV30 and TRBJ2-1; a weak D match, TRBD2 (7 bases). In germline, CDR1 is GTSNPN, CDR2 SVGIG (reference sequence). The CDR3 spans 13 residues. The V end was cut by 6 bases, the J end by 7 bases, with 16 bases between. The CDR3 is CACFGGLANEQFF. In DNA form, the CDR3 reads TGTGCCTGCTTCGGGGGGCTAGCGAATGAGCAGTTCTTC.

The chain couples TRBV6-1 to TRBJ1-2; the match to TRBD1 covers 8 bases. V dropped 0 bases and J dropped 4; count of bases not matched to a gene: 7. Germline CDR1 is MNHNS and CDR2 is SASEGT. The CDR3 is 16 amino acids. CDR3 nucleotide sequence: TGTGCCAGCAGTGAAGCGGGGCAGGGGGCTATCTATGGCTACACCTTC. Translation gives CASSEAGQGAIYGYTF.

The V call is TRBV27, the J call TRBJ1-2, with D possibly being TRBD1 (5 bases). Germline lookup yields CDR1 MNHEY and CDR2 SMNVEV (reference sequence). Trimming took off 2 bases at V and 8 bases at J, with 18 bases between the two ends. The CDR3 totals 15 residues. CDR3 sequence (DNA): TGTGCCAGCAGTTTAAGTTCGGTAGGGGCCTGGGGCTACACCTTC. This codes for CASSLSSVGAWGYTF.

CDR3 coding DNA: TGTGCCAGCAGCCACGAGAGGGGGGAAAAACTGTTTTTT. Translating gives CASSHERGEKLFF. V usage is TRBV6-6 and J usage is TRBJ1-4, with D perhaps TRBD1 (6 bases). Germline V gives CDR1 MNHNY, CDR2 SVGAGI (reference sequence). V lost 6 bases to trimming and J lost 8 bases, with 13 bases between them. CDR3 length equals 13 residues.

The chain recombines TRBV30 with TRBJ1-2; D is perhaps TRBD1 (6 bases). Germline CDR1 and CDR2: GTSNPN and SVGIG (reference sequence). This CDR3 comprises 13 residues. V dropped 2 bases and J dropped 3 bases, with 10 bases sitting between them. DNA for the CDR3: TGTGCCTGGAGTCCGGGACACCACTATGGCTACACCTTC. Translation: CAWSPGHHYGYTF.

The J gene is TRBJ2-2, the V gene TRBV11-3; unclear D gene. The CDR3 spans 15 residues. Between the trimmed V and J ends, which lost 5 bases and 7 bases, there was a span of 17 bases. Germline values: CDR1 SGHNT, CDR2 YENEEA. The DNA for the CDR3 is TGTGCCAGCAGCCCGGTAACTGGTGGTCACGGGGAGCTGTTTTTT. This gives the protein CASSPVTGGHGELFF.

The rearrangement uses TRBV30 and TRBJ2-5, with D possibly matching TRBD2 (7 bases). This CDR3 is built from 13 residues. Trimming removed 5 bases from V and 4 bases from J, with 14 bases in between. Germline lookup yields CDR1 GTSNPN and CDR2 SVGIG (reference sequence). CDR3 in amino acids: CAWGGAGRETQYF. The CDR3 region has the DNA TGTGCCTGGGGGGGGGCCGGTAGAGAGACCCAGTACTTC.

The chain recombines TRBV19 with TRBJ2-7, with 11 bases fitting TRBD2. Germline V lookup: CDR1 LNHDA, CDR2 SQIVND (reference sequence). CDR3 size: 14 residues. With V trimmed by 7 bases and J by 4 bases, 6 bases remained unmatched. The DNA of the CDR3 is TGTGCCAGTAAACCTAGCGGGGGGAGTTACGAGCAGTACTTC. This encodes CASKPSGGSYEQYF.

This clone has only a few counts. The CDR3 DNA sequence: TGTGCCAGTAGGGACAGGTCATTGAACACTGAAGCTTTCTTT. Translating gives CASRDRSLNTEAFF. The J gene is TRBJ1-1, the V gene TRBV19, with 7 bases matching TRBD1. Germline values: CDR1 LNHDA, CDR2 SQIVND (reference sequence). With V trimmed by 6 bases and J by 0 bases, 4 bases remained unmatched. The CDR3 sequence is 14 residues long.

This chain connects TRBV6-5 to TRBJ2-1; D is possibly TRBD1 (5 bases). The V gene lost 2 bases and the J gene lost 5 bases, with 13 bases spanning the gap. Germline V gives CDR1 MNHEY, CDR2 SVGAGI. This CDR3 region has 15 residues. DNA for the CDR3: TGTGCCAGCAGTTACGGGCAGGGAATTAACAATGAGCAGTTCTTC. Translated: CASSYGQGINNEQFF.

J is TRBJ2-3 and V is TRBV5-5, with D possibly being TRBD1 or TRBD2 (6 bases each). Trimming took 1 base from V and 2 from J, leaving 8 bases between them. This CDR3 contains 14 residues. Germline CDR1 SGHKS, CDR2 YYEKEE (reference sequence). Here the CDR3 DNA reads TGTGCCAGCAGCTTGTGGGGGGCCACAGATACGCAGTATTTT. It encodes CASSLWGATDTQYF.

The chain links TRBV5-4 to TRBJ1-3; D perhaps matches TRBD1 (6 bases). The germline V gene encodes CDR1 SGHNT and CDR2 YYREEE (reference sequence). CDR3 length: 14 amino acids. V gave up 2 bases and J gave up 5 bases, with 11 bases separating them. The CDR3 loop reads CASSLGGARNTIYF. CDR3 nucleotide sequence: TGTGCCAGCAGCTTAGGGGGGGCAAGAAACACCATATATTTT.

The V gene is TRBV19, the J gene TRBJ2-2; 7 nucleotides agree with TRBD2. Germline-derived CDR1 and CDR2 are LNHDA and SQIVND (reference sequence). This CDR3 is 16 amino acids long. Trimming cost V 2 bases and J 4 bases; bases outside gene matches: 7. The CDR3: CASSIMRAGTTGELFF. The CDR3 DNA sequence: TGTGCCAGTAGTATAATGAGAGCGGGGACCACCGGGGAGCTGTTTTTT. Using reference TRBV19 and TRBJ2-2 for the parts outside the CDR3, the full variable domain is DGGITQSPKYLFRKEGQNVTLSCEQNLNHDAMYWYRQDPGQGLRLIYYSQIVNDFQKGDIAEGYSVSREKKESFPLTVTSAQKNPTAFYLCASSIMRAGTTGELFFGEGSRLTVL.

The chain combines TRBV27 with TRBJ2-6, with D maybe TRBD1 (5 bases). Germline values: CDR1 MNHEY, CDR2 SMNVEV (reference sequence). Between the trimmed V and J ends, which lost 3 bases and 1 base, there was a span of 19 bases. The CDR3 extends over 19 amino acids. The CDR3 reads CASSFFSPASGSGANVLTF. As DNA, the CDR3 is TGTGCCAGCAGTTTTTTCTCCCCCGCATCAGGGTCTGGGGCCAACGTCCTGACTTTC.

This chain connects TRBV10-3 to TRBJ1-5; D might be TRBD1 (6 bases). The CDR3 totals 16 residues. Trimming pared 5 bases from V and 2 bases from J, leaving 16 bases between. Germline-derived CDR1 and CDR2 are ENHRY and SYGVKD. The CDR3: CAISKEMTGGNQPQHF. The CDR3 DNA sequence: TGTGCCATCAGTAAGGAGATGACAGGAGGCAATCAGCCCCAGCATTTT.

The genes are TRBV7-2 and TRBJ2-1; 9 nucleotides line up with TRBD2. Trimming took 1 base from V and 11 from J; bases not matched to a gene: 9. The CDR3 covers 15 residues. Germline CDR1 reads SGHTA; CDR2 reads FQGNSA. This CDR3 is CASSLDGTSLDKQFF. CDR3 nucleotide sequence: TGTGCCAGCAGCTTAGATGGGACTAGCCTCGACAAGCAGTTCTTC.

The chain uses TRBV9 and TRBJ2-5, with 10 bases matching TRBD2. The CDR3 covers 16 residues. Germline CDR1 reads SGDLS; CDR2 reads YYNGEE. V lost 2 bases to trimming and J lost 1 base; unmatched junction nucleotides: 5. CDR3 amino acids: CASSVASGSRQETQYF. DNA of the CDR3: TGTGCCAGCAGCGTGGCTAGCGGGAGCCGCCAAGAGACCCAGTACTTC.

V gene TRBV11-2 combines with J gene TRBJ1-6; D is unclear. The CDR3 spans 14 residues. Germline CDR1 is SGHAT and CDR2 is FQNNGV. Trimming left V 1 base short and J 10 bases short, with 11 bases between. The CDR3 bases are TGTGCCAGCAGCTTAGGTTCAGGCTACTCACCCCTCCACTTT. It encodes CASSLGSGYSPLHF.

V and J are TRBV30 and TRBJ1-1; possibly TRBD1 for D (5 bases). Trimming removed 2 bases at V and 4 bases at J, with 17 bases between. This CDR3 has 15 residues. Germline V CDR1 and CDR2: GTSNPN, SVGIG (reference sequence). The CDR3 DNA reads TGTGCCTGGAGTATCCCCGGGGGGGTGGGCACTGAAGCTTTCTTT. Translating it yields CAWSIPGGVGTEAFF.

The chain joins TRBV29-1 to TRBJ2-3; D not resolved. Between the trimmed V and J ends, which lost 7 bases and 4 bases, there was a span of 15 bases. Germline CDR1 reads SQVTM; CDR2 reads ANQGSEA. The CDR3 runs to 13 residues. DNA for the CDR3: TGCAGCGCGCGCAAGGGCTTAGCAGATACGCAGTATTTT. Translation gives CSARKGLADTQYF.

This chain joins TRBV18 and TRBJ2-7, with TRBD1 identical over 8 bases. Germline CDR1 is KGHSH and CDR2 is LQKENI. The CDR3 length is 16 residues. V trimming: 3 bases; J trimming: 0 bases; junction bases outside the gene matches: 7. The CDR3 loop reads CASSPLSGTGSYEQYF. The CDR3 nucleotides are TGTGCCAGCTCACCCCTTTCCGGGACAGGCTCCTACGAGCAGTACTTC. Full variable domain (remainder filled in from reference TRBV18 and TRBJ2-7): NAGVMQNPRHLVRRRGQEARLRCSPMKGHSHVYWYRQLPEEGLKFMVYLQKENIIDESGMPKERFSAEFPKEGPSILRIQQVVRGDSAAYFCASSPLSGTGSYEQYFGPGTRLTVT.

This rearrangement joins TRBV10-3 to TRBJ2-7, with 11 bases lining up with TRBD1. Trimming took 3 bases from V and 7 from J; bases not matched to a gene: 5. CDR3 length: 14 residues. Germline V lookup: CDR1 ENHRY, CDR2 SYGVKD. CDR3 coding DNA: TGTGCCATCAGTGATGGACAGGGGGCCTGGGAGCAGTACTTC. Residues: CAISDGQGAWEQYF.

The chain is built from TRBV18 and TRBJ2-5, with a tentative D call TRBD2 (5 bases). Germline assignment: CDR1 KGHSH and CDR2 LQKENI. V was trimmed by 2 bases and J by 0 bases, leaving 13 bases between them. The CDR3 length is 16 residues. Written as DNA, the CDR3 is TGTGCCAGCTCACCAATGAGCGGAGATTACCAAGAGACCCAGTACTTC. Encoded protein: CASSPMSGDYQETQYF.

V usage is TRBV7-3 and J usage is TRBJ2-5; D perhaps matches TRBD2 (5 bases). The V gene's germline CDR1 is SGHTA and CDR2 FQGTGA. The CDR3 contains 13 residues. Trimming stripped 1 base from V and 3 bases from J, with 6 bases between. CDR3 nucleotides: TGTGCCAGCAGCTTAAGGGGAGAAGAGACCCAGTACTTC. Residues: CASSLRGEETQYF.

V and J are TRBV5-5 and TRBJ1-6, with unresolved D. The CDR3 runs 15 residues. Germline CDR1 and CDR2: SGHKS and YYEKEE (reference sequence). V lost 4 bases and J lost 4, with 12 bases in between. For the CDR3, the DNA is TGTGCCAGCAGCCCTGGAACCGTTTATAATTCACCCCTCCACTTT. Translation: CASSPGTVYNSPLHF.

This rearrangement joins TRBV29-1 to TRBJ1-1; no definite D call. With 4 bases removed from V and 0 bases from J, the gap between germline ends came to 6 bases. The CDR3 is made up of 12 amino acids. Germline CDR1 reads SQVTM; CDR2 reads ANQGSEA. CDR3 nucleotides: TGCAGCGTTGGACGGATGAACACTGAAGCTTTCTTT. It encodes CSVGRMNTEAFF. The full variable domain, rest sourced from reference TRBV29-1 and TRBJ1-1, is SAVISQKPSRDICQRGTSLTIQCQVDSQVTMMFWYRQQPGQSLTLIATANQGSEATYESGFVIDKFPISRPNLTFSTLTVSNMSPEDSSIYLCSVGRMNTEAFFGQGTRLTVV.